This TCR beta chain is drawn from a study of breast tumors, draining lymph nodes, adjacent tissues. The study's findings and limits: Tumor T cell lymph node origin was a supported hypothesis, not proven. Tumor and nontumor repertoires were significantly more similar in luminal-like than in basal-like breast cancer. Tumor repertoires ranked between lymph nodes and nontumor tissue in diversity, with V and J gene preferences.

The lymph nodes were axillary draining lymph nodes from breast cancer patients. TCRdb redid the calling of the multiplex PCR reads with MiXCR, one entry per CDR3 protein. The repertoire holds approximately 190,000 distinct CDR3 sequences, with 25% to 40% as singletons. The CDR3 runs to 12 residues. Trimming cost V 5 bases and J 6 bases, with 8 bases left between them. Germline V CDR1 and CDR2: SNHLY, FYNNEI. This clonotype occurred many times. Its antigen is as yet unknown. The rearrangement links TRBV2 to TRBJ2-1; a weak D match, TRBD1 (6 bases). The sequence was obtained from a female donor with breast cancer. Some clones in this sample may be carry-over from other donors' samples. Sequenced sample: axillary lymph node tissue. DNA for the CDR3: TGTGCCAGCAGTCTGGACAGCAATGAGCAGTTCTTC. This translates into CASSLDSNEQFF.